These 10 T cell receptor beta chains came from one sample sequenced in a study of T cell responses to AZD1222 COVID-19 vaccine. The method was immunoSEQ multiplex PCR; TCRdb's version includes in-frame clones alone and lacks a portion of them. The data show fewer than 200,000 clones, roughly 90% seen once. The source was peripheral blood, collected 28 days after the second AZD1222 dose. The receptors were gathered from an adult who received the AZD1222 COVID-19 vaccine.

The chain is built from TRBV6-5 and TRBJ1-1; D is unclear. V was shortened by 2 bases and J by 7 bases, with 14 bases between the two germline ends. Germline CDR1 MNHEY, CDR2 SVGAGI. This CDR3 has 14 amino acids. The CDR3 spells CASSYAVTEFEAFF. The CDR3 DNA follows: TGTGCCAGCAGTTACGCCGTTACAGAATTTGAAGCTTTCTTT.

This clone was counted between two and nine times. The J gene is TRBJ1-5, the V gene TRBV6-5; D not certain. Germline CDR1 is MNHEY and CDR2 is SVGAGI. Trimming took off 0 bases at V and 3 bases at J, with 3 bases between the two ends. The CDR3 runs 13 residues. CDR3 sequence: CASSYSNNQPQHF. The CDR3 DNA reads as TGTGCCAGCAGTTACTCGAACAATCAGCCCCAGCATTTT.

The gene calls are TRBV2 and TRBJ2-1; the D gene is possibly TRBD2 (6 bases). This CDR3 has 13 amino acids. Germline V gene data show CDR1 as SNHLY and CDR2 as FYNNEI. The ends were cut back, 10 bases at V and 7 bases at J, with 17 bases in the middle. For the CDR3, the DNA is TGTGCCACTCAGCGGGCCCGCCGAAATGAGCAGTTCTTC. Amino acids: CATQRARRNEQFF.

The V gene is TRBV2, the J gene TRBJ1-5; D ambiguous. The ends were cut back, 2 bases at V and 6 bases at J, with 17 bases in the middle. The CDR3 is 16 amino acids. Germline V gives CDR1 SNHLY, CDR2 FYNNEI. The CDR3 nucleotides are TGTGCCAGCAGTGAATCGGGCAGGTCTAGCGGTCAGCCCCAGCATTTT. Translated: CASSESGRSSGQPQHF.

This chain links TRBV6-6 with TRBJ1-2; possible D gene TRBD1, 6 bases. The CDR3 extends over 14 amino acids. The V and J ends lost 2 bases and 0 bases respectively, with 7 bases between them. CDR1 is MNHNY and CDR2 is SVGAGI in the germline V gene (reference sequence). CDR3 DNA: TGTGCCAGCAGTTACGACAGGACTAACTATGGCTACACCTTC. It translates to CASSYDRTNYGYTF.

The chain uses TRBV2 and TRBJ1-3; possible D gene TRBD1, 5 bases. Per the germline V gene, CDR1 is SNHLY and CDR2 is FYNNEI. Trimming took 5 bases from V and 4 from J, leaving 15 bases between them. The CDR3 spans 15 residues. The CDR3 loop reads CASSMGVPSGNTIYF. The CDR3 nucleotides are TGTGCCAGCAGTATGGGGGTACCCTCCGGAAACACCATATATTTT. Full variable domain (remainder filled in from reference TRBV2 and TRBJ1-3): EPEVTQTPSHQVTQMGQEVILRCVPISNHLYFYWYRQILGQKVEFLVSFYNNEISEKSEIFDDQFSVERPDGSNFTLKIRSTKLEDSAMYFCASSMGVPSGNTIYFGEGSWLTVV.

This rearrangement joins TRBV28 to TRBJ1-5, with D hard to call. The CDR3 is 11 residues long. V was clipped by 4 bases and J by 8 bases, with 6 bases between them. Looked up from germline, CDR1 is MDHEN and CDR2 is SYDVKM. DNA for the CDR3: TGTGCCAGCAGTTATACAGAGCCCCAGCATTTT. Its protein is CASSYTEPQHF. Complete variable domain (other parts from reference TRBV28 and TRBJ1-5): DVKVTQSSRYLVKRTGEKVFLECVQDMDHENMFWYRQDPGLGLRLIYFSYDVKMKEKGDIPEGYSVSREKKERFSLILESASTNQTSMYLCASSYTEPQHFGDGTRLSIL.

V and J are TRBV30 and TRBJ1-2; D is perhaps TRBD1 (6 bases). Germline CDR1 is GTSNPN and CDR2 is SVGIG (reference sequence). The V end lost 3 bases, the J end lost 2 bases, and 19 bases lay between the germline ends. The length of the CDR3 is 16 residues. CDR3 amino acids: CAWRAQDSPKNYGYTF. The CDR3 bases are TGTGCCTGGAGGGCCCAGGACAGCCCGAAAAACTATGGCTACACCTTC.

The V call is TRBV5-6, the J call TRBJ1-1; TRBD1 matches at 8 bases. The trim removed 1 base at V and 1 base at J, leaving 12 bases unmatched. The germline V gene has CDR1 SGHDT and CDR2 YYEEEE. The CDR3 spans 18 residues. The CDR3 reads CASSLFRGRGARNTEAFF. CDR3 in DNA: TGTGCCAGCAGCTTGTTCAGGGGGCGTGGGGCTAGGAACACTGAAGCTTTCTTT. Variable domain in full (rest from reference TRBV5-6 and TRBJ1-1): DAGVTQSPTHLIKTRGQQVTLRCSPKSGHDTVSWYQQALGQGPQFIFQYYEEEERQRGNFPDRFSGHQFPNYSSELNVNALLLGDSALYLCASSLFRGRGARNTEAFFGQGTRLTVV.

The gene calls are TRBV7-9 and TRBJ2-3, with TRBD2 matching 10 bases. With V trimmed by 5 bases and J by 2 bases, 7 bases remained unmatched. The CDR3 has 16 residues. The germline gives CDR1 SEHNR, CDR2 FQNEAQ (reference sequence). The CDR3 DNA follows: TGTGCCAGCAGCCTAGGACTAGCGGACTTCACAGATACGCAGTATTTT. Translated, it gives CASSLGLADFTDTQYF.